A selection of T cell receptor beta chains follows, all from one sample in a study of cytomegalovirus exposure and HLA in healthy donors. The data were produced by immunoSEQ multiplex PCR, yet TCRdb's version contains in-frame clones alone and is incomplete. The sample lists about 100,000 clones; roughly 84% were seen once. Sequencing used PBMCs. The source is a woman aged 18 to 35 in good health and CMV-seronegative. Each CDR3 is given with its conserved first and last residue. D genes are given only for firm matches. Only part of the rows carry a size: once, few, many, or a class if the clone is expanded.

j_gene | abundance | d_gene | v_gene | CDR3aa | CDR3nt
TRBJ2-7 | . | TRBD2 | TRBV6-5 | CASSPGTSSYEQYF | TGTGCCAGCAGTCCTGGGACTAGCAGCTACGAGCAGTACTTC
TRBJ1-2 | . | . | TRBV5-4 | CASSSGSWNYGYTF | TGTGCCAGCAGCTCCGGGTCCTGGAACTATGGCTACACCTTC
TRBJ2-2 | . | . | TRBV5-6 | CASSPLGHDTGELFF | TGTGCCAGCAGCCCCTTGGGGCATGATACCGGGGAGCTGTTTTTT
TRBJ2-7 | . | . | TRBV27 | CASSFGRSSSYEQYF | TGTGCCAGCAGTTTCGGCAGGTCCAGCTCCTACGAGCAGTACTTC
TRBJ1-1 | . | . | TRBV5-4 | CASSREPADTEAFF | TGTGCCAGCAGCCGCGAACCGGCGGACACTGAAGCTTTCTTT
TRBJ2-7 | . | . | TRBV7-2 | CASSLVFEGLYEQYF | TGTGCCAGCAGCTTAGTGTTCGAGGGACTCTACGAGCAGTACTTC
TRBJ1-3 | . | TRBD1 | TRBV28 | CASSFWARGQAGNTIYF | TGTGCCAGCAGTTTTTGGGCTAGGGGGCAGGCTGGAAACACCATATATTTT
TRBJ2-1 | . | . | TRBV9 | CASSVDGGSYNEQFF | TGTGCCAGCAGCGTAGATGGGGGGTCCTACAATGAGCAGTTCTTC
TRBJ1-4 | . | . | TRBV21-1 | CASSVPGGENNEKLFF | TGTGCCAGCAGCGTCCCCGGCGGGGAAAATAATGAAAAACTGTTTTTT
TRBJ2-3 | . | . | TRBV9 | CASSRESYGTDTQYF | TGTGCCAGTTCTCGAGAGTCATATGGCACAGATACGCAGTATTTT
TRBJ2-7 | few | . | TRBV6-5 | CASSVRDNYEQYF | TGTGCCAGCAGTGTCCGGGACAACTACGAGCAGTACTTC
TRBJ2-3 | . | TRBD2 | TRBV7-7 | CASSLGASGKDTQYF | TGTGCCAGCAGCTTAGGAGCTAGCGGGAAGGATACGCAGTATTTT
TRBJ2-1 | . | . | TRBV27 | CASRLGPTSYNEQFF | TGTGCCAGCCGCCTGGGCCCTACCTCCTACAATGAGCAGTTCTTC
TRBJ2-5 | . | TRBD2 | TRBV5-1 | CASSLGGGLQETQYF | TGCGCCAGCAGCTTGGGCGGGGGACTACAAGAGACCCAGTACTTC
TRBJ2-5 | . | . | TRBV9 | CASSEPLDRGGGETQYF | TGTGCCAGCAGCGAACCCCTCGACAGGGGCGGGGGAGAGACCCAGTACTTC
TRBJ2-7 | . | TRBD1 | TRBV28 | CASSPLGQGALYEQYF | TGTGCCAGCAGTCCGCTCGGACAGGGGGCGTTGTACGAGCAGTACTTC